The entry below describes one T cell receptor beta chain. Its target is not known. This CDR3 region has 14 residues. CDR1 and CDR2 (germline): WNHNN, SYGVQD (reference sequence). The ends were cut back, 6 bases at V and 9 bases at J, with 18 bases in the middle. The source of the sample is a study of T cell responses to AZD1222 COVID-19 vaccine. Study context: Combined were second doses at about 4 or about 12 weeks.

Study observations and caveats: Epitopes outside B.1.351 and B.1.1.7 mutated regions reportedly drew nearly half of spike TCRs. Spike-specific TCR breadth and depth both grew after two AZD1222 doses. Donors in the cohort were predominantly white British and more often female, and clonal diversity was possibly underestimated.

Using immunoSEQ multiplex PCR, the repertoire was profiled, and TCRdb retains in-frame clones only, with some absent. The sample records about 150,000 clones, 85% to 95% being singletons. The V gene is TRBV10-1, the J gene TRBJ1-5; D possibly corresponds to TRBD1 (6 bases). The sequence came from an adult in good health. Source: peripheral blood, taken on day 0 of AZD1222 vaccination. The CDR3 loop is CASRPTGSETPQHF. CDR3 sequence (DNA): TGCGCCAGCAGACCTACAGGGTCGGAGACGCCCCAGCATTTT.